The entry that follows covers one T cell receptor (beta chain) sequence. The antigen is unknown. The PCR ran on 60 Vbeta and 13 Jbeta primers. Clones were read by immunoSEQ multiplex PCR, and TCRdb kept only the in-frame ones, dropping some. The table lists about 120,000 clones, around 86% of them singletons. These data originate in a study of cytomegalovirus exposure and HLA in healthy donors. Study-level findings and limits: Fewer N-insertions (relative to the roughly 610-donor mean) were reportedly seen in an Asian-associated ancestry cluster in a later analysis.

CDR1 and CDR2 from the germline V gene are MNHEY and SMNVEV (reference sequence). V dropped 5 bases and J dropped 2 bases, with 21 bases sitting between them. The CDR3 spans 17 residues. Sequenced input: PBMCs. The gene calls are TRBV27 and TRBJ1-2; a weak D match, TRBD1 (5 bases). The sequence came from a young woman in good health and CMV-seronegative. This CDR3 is CASSLLGTKFPNYGYTF. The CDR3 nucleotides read TGTGCCAGCAGTCTTCTCGGGACTAAGTTCCCGAACTATGGCTACACCTTC.